This TCR beta chain emerged from a study of cytotoxic CD8 clonotypes in ibrutinib-treated CLL. This table comes from immunoSEQ multiplex PCR, and its TCRdb copy is limited to in-frame clones, with some not included. The sample records about 76,000 clones, 83% being singletons. Deletions cut 5 bases from V and 1 base from J, with 15 bases between. Per the germline V gene, CDR1 is MNHEY and CDR2 is SVGAGI. This CDR3 is built from 15 residues. This clone was recorded many times. The source material was PBMCs, sampled after 24 months of ibrutinib treatment. The source is a human donor with chronic lymphocytic leukemia. J is TRBJ2-7 and V is TRBV6-5; maybe TRBD2 (5 bases). The CDR3 spells CASSVSPSLSYEQYF. The CDR3 DNA is TGTGCCAGCAGTGTTTCGCCTAGCTTATCCTACGAGCAGTACTTC.